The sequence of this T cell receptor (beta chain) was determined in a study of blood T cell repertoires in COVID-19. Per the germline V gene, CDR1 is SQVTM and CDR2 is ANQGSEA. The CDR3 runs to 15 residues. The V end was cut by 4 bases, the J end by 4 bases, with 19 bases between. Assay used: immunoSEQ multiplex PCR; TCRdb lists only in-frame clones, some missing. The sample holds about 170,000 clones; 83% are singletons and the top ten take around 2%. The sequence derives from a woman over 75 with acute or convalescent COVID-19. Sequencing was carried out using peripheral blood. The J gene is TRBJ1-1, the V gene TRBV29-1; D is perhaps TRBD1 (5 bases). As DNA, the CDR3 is TGCAGCGTTGGGGAGATGCGGGGGTCGGGCACTGAAGCTTTCTTT. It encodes CSVGEMRGSGTEAFF. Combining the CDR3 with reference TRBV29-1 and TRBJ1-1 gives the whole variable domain SAVISQKPSRDICQRGTSLTIQCQVDSQVTMMFWYRQQPGQSLTLIATANQGSEATYESGFVIDKFPISRPNLTFSTLTVSNMSPEDSSIYLCSVGEMRGSGTEAFFGQGTRLTVV.